The 2 T cell receptor beta chains in this list originate from one sample, sequenced in a study of T-cell memory formation after mild COVID-19. MiXCR, applied by TCRdb to the 5' RACE reads, yields one record per CDR3 protein. The table records roughly 160,000 distinct CDR3 sequences, roughly 13% of them present only once. The sample taken for sequencing was PBMCs or a T cell subset sorted from them (not recorded which). The receptors shown here come from a man younger than 35 who had mild COVID-19 (a few samples of this study predate the infection). Cell type and time point are not known.

This clonotype was detected only a few times. The genes are TRBV5-1 and TRBJ1-2; no clear D. The germline V gene has CDR1 SGHRS and CDR2 YFSETQ. This CDR3 is built from 13 residues. V was clipped by 4 bases and J by 2 bases, with 9 bases between them. CDR3 sequence reads: CASSPVPNYGYTF. CDR3 DNA sequence: TGCGCCAGCAGCCCCGTCCCCAACTATGGCTACACCTTC.

The rearrangement joins TRBV6-6 to TRBJ2-1, with D unresolved. Germline CDR1 reads MNHNY; CDR2 reads SVGAGI (reference sequence). There are 15 residues in the CDR3. V dropped 2 bases and J dropped 6 bases, with 14 bases sitting between them. This chain's CDR3 is CASSYGRPLGNEQFF. CDR3 nucleotide sequence: TGTGCCAGCAGTTACGGAAGGCCCCTGGGCAATGAGCAGTTCTTC.